This T cell receptor (beta chain) appears in the sequencing data of a study of T cell responses to AZD1222 COVID-19 vaccine. Whole-study results and caveats: Donors were chiefly white British, with a greater number of females, and clonal diversity was perhaps underestimated.

Assay: immunoSEQ multiplex PCR; the TCRdb copy retains only in-frame clones and omits some. The table shows 90,000 to 110,000 clones, with approximately 90% occurring only once. In regard to this clone: Its antigen remains unidentified.

From germline, CDR1 is SEHNR and CDR2 FQNEAQ (reference sequence). V shed 5 bases, J shed 6 bases, and the junction held 14 bases outside the gene matches. There are 16 residues in the CDR3. The genes are TRBV7-9 and TRBJ1-1; 8 nucleotides line up with TRBD1. Sequencing used peripheral blood, obtained on day 0 of AZD1222 vaccination. The receptor's source is an adult in good health. CDR3 region: CASSTERQGPSAEAFF. In nucleotides, the CDR3 is TGTGCCAGCAGCACCGAAAGACAGGGGCCGAGCGCTGAAGCTTTCTTT.